This T cell receptor beta chain stems from a study of T cells in Graves' hyperthyroidism and ophthalmopathy. About the study: Once the initial diagnosis was made, peripheral blood was obtained before any treatment.

Study results and caveats: Ophthalmopathy onset followed model prediction by a median approximately six months. Most thyroid clonotypes expanded above 0.001 were also detected in blood.

Trimming cost V 4 bases and J 0 bases; bases outside gene matches: 5. This CDR3 is 15 amino acids long. Germline V gene data show CDR1 as KGHDR and CDR2 as SFDVKD. TCR beta CDR3 regions were amplified from RNA. The study used the HTBI primer set for a first-round RT-PCR of the TCR CDR3. A single record per CDR3 protein comes from TCRdb applying MiXCR to the multiplex PCR reads. The sample shows roughly 740,000 distinct CDR3 sequences, less than 20% of them seen only once. Disease duration under 2 months; hyperthyroidism patients were aged 18 to 65. This clonotype was seen only a few times. Its matching antigen is unknown.

The rearrangement links TRBV24-1 to TRBJ2-7; TRBD1 matches 7 bases. The TCR was taken from a man younger than 30 with Graves' hyperthyroidism. The specimen sequenced was blood. CDR3 coding DNA: TGTGCCACCAGTGAGGGGACAGCGTTCTCCTACGAGCAGTACTTC. Translating it yields CATSEGTAFSYEQYF.